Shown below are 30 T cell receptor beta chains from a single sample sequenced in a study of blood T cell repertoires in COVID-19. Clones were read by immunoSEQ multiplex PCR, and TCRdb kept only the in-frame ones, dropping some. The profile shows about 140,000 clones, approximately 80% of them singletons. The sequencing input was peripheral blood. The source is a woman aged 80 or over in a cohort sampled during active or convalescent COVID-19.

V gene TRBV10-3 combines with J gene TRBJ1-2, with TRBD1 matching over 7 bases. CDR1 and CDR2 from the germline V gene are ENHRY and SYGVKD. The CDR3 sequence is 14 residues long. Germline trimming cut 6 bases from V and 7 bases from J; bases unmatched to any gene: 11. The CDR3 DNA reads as TGTGCCATCAGGGAATCCGGACAGGCTGGTGGCTACACCTTC. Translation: CAIRESGQAGGYTF.

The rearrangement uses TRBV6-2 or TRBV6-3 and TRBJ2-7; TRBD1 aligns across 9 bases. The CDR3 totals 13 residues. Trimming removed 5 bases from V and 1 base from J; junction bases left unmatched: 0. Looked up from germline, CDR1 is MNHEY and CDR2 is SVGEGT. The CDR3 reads CASSDRGSYEQYF. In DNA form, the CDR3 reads TGTGCCAGCAGTGACAGGGGGTCCTACGAGCAGTACTTC.

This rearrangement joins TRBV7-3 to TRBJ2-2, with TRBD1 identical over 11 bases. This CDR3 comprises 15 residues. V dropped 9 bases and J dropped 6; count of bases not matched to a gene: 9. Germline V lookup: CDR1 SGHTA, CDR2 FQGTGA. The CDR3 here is CASTRDRGLSGELFF. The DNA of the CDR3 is TGTGCCAGTACAAGGGACAGGGGGTTATCCGGGGAGCTGTTTTTT.

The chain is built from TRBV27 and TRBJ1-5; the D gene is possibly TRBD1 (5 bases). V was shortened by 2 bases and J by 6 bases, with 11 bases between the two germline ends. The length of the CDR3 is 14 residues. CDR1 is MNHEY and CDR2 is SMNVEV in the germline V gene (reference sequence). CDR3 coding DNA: TGTGCCAGCAGTTTACGCAGGGACTCTCAGCCCCAGCATTTT. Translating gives CASSLRRDSQPQHF.

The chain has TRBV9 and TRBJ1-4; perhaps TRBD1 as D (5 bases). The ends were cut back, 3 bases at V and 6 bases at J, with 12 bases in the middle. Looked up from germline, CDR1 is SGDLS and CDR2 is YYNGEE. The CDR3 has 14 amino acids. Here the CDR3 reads CASSEGILDEKLFF. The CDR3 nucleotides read TGTGCCAGCAGCGAGGGGATTCTAGATGAAAAACTGTTTTTT.

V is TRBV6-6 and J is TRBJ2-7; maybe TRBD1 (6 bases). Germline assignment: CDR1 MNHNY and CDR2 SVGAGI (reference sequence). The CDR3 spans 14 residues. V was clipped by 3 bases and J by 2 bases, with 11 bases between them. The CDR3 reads CASSYDRNAYEQYF. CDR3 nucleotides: TGTGCCAGCAGTTATGACAGGAACGCCTACGAGCAGTACTTC.

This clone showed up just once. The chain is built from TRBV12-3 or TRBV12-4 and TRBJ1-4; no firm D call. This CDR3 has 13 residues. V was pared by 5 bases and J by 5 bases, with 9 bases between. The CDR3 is CASSTALNEKLFF. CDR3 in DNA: TGTGCCAGCAGTACAGCCCTCAATGAAAAACTGTTTTTT.

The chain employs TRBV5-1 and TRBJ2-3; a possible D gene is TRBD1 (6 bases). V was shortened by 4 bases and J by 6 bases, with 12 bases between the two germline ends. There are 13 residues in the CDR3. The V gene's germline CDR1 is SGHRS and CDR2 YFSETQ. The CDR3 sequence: CASSTGTSDTQYF. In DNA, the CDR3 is TGCGCCAGCAGCACAGGGACATCGGATACGCAGTATTTT.

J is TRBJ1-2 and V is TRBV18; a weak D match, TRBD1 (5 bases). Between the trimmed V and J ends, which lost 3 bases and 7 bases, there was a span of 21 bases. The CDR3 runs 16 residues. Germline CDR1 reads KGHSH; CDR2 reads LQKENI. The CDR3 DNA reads TGTGCCAGCTCACCGATGGACGCCCAGGGAAGGGGTGGCTACACCTTC. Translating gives CASSPMDAQGRGGYTF.

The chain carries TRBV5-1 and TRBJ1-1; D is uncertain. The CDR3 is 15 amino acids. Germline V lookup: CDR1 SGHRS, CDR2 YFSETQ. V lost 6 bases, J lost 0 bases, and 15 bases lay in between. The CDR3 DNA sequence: TGCGCCAGCACCGGCGGGCGGACCCTGAACACTGAAGCTTTCTTT. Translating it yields CASTGGRTLNTEAFF.

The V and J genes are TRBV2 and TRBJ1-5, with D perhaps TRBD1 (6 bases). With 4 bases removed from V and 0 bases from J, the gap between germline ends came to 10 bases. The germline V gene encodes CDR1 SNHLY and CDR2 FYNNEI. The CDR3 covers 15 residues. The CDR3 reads CASSVQGVSNQPQHF. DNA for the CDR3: TGTGCCAGCAGTGTACAGGGCGTTAGCAATCAGCCCCAGCATTTT.

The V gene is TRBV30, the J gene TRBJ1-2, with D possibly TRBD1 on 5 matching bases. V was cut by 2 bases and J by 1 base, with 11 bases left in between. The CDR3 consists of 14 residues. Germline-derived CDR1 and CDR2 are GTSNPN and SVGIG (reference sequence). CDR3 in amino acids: CAWSPQGINYGYTF. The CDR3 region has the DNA TGTGCCTGGAGTCCGCAGGGCATTAACTATGGCTACACCTTC.

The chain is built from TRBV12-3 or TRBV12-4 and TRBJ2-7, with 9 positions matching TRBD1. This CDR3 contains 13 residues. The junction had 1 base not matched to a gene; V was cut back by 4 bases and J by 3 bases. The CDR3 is CASSSDRGYEQYF. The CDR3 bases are TGTGCCAGCAGTTCGGACAGGGGCTACGAGCAGTACTTC.

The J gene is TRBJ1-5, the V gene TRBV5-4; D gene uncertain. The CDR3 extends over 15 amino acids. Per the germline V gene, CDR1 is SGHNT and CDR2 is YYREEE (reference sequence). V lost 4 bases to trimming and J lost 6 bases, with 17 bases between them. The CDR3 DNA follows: TGTGCCAGCAGCCCTAGGAATAGGTCGTGTCAGCCCCAGCATTTT. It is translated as CASSPRNRSCQPQHF.

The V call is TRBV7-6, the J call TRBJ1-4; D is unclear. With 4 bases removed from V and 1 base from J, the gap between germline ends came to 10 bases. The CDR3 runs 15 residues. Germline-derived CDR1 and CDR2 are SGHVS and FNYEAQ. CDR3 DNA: TGTGCCAGCAGCTCGATCGGGTTAACTAATGAAAAACTGTTTTTT. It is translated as CASSSIGLTNEKLFF.

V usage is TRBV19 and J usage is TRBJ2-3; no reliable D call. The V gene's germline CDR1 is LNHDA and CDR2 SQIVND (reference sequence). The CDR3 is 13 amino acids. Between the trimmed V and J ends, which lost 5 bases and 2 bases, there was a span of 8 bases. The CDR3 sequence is CASSSRLTDTQYF. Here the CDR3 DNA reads TGTGCCAGTAGTTCGCGACTCACAGATACGCAGTATTTT. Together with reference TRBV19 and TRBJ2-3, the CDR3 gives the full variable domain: DGGITQSPKYLFRKEGQNVTLSCEQNLNHDAMYWYRQDPGQGLRLIYYSQIVNDFQKGDIAEGYSVSREKKESFPLTVTSAQKNPTAFYLCASSSRLTDTQYFGPGTRLTVL.

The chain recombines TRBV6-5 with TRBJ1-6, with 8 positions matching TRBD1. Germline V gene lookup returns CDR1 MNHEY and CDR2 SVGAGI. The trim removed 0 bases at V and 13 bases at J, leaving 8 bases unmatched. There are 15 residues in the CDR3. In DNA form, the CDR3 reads TGTGCCAGCAGTTACTCGACCAGGGGGCCCGACCCCCTCCACTTT. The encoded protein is CASSYSTRGPDPLHF.

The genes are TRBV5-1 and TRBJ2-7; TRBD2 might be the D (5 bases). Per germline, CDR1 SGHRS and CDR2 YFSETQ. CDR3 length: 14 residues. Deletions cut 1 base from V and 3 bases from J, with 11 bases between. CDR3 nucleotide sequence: TGCGCCAGCAGCTTGTTCCTCGGGGACTACGAGCAGTACTTC. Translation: CASSLFLGDYEQYF.

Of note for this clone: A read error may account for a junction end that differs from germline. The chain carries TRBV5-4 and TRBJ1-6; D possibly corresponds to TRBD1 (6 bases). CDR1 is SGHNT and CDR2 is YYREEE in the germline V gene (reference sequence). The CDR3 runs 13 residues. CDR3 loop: CASSLMGARTEDF. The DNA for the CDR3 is TGTGCCAGCAGCTTGATGGGGGCCCGAACTGAAGACTTT.

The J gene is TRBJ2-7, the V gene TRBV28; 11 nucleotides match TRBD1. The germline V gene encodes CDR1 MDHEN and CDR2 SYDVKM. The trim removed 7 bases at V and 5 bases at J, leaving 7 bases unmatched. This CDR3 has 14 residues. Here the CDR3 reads CASTEGTGGHEQYV. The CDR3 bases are TGTGCCAGCACGGAAGGGACAGGGGGTCACGAGCAGTACGTC.

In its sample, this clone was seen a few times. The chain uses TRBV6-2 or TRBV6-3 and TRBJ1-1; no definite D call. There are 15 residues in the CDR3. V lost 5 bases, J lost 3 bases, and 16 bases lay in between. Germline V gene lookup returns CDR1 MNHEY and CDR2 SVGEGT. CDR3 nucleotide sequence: TGTGCCAGCAGTCCCACGGGTCGGTTATACACTGAAGCTTTCTTT. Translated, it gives CASSPTGRLYTEAFF.

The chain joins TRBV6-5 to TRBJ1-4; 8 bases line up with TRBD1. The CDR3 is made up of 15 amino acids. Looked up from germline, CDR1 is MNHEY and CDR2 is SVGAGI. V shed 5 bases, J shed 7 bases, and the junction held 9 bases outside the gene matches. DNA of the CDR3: TGTGCCAGCAGTAACGGACAGGGTGATTTTGAAAAACTGTTTTTT. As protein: CASSNGQGDFEKLFF.

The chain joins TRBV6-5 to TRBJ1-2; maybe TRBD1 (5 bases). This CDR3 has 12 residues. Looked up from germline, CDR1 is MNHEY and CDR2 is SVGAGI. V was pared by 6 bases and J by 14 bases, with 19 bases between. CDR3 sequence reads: CASSRILREGTF. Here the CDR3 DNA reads TGTGCCAGCAGCAGAATTCTTAGGGAGGGGACCTTC.

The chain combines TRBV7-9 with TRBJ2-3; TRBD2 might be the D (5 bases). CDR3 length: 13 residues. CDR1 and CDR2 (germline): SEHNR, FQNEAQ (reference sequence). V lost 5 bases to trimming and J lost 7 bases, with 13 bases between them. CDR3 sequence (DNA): TGTGCCAGCAGCCCGCCTAGCACGAATACGCAGTATTTT. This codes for CASSPPSTNTQYF.

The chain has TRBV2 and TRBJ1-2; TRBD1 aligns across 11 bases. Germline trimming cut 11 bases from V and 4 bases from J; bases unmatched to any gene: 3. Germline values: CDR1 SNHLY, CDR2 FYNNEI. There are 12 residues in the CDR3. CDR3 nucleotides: TGTGCCGGACAGGGGGCCGGCTATGGCTACACCTTC. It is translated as CAGQGAGYGYTF.

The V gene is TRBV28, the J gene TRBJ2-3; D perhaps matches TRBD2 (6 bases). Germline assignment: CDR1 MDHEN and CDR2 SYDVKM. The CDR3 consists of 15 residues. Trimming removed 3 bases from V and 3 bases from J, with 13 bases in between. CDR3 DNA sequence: TGTGCCAGCAGTTTTGGTAGCGCGGGAACAGATACGCAGTATTTT. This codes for CASSFGSAGTDTQYF.

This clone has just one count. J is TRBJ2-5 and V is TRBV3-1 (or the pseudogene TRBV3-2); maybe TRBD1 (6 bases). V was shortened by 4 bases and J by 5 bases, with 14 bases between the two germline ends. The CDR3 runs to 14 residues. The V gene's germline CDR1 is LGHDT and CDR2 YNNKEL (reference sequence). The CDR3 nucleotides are TGTGCCAGCAGCCTCGGGACAATTAGGGAGACCCAGTACTTC. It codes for CASSLGTIRETQYF.

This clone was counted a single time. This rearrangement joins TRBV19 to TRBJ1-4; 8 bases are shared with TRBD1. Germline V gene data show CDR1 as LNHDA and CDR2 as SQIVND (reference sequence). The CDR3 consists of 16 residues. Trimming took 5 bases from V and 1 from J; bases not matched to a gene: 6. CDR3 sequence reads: CASSGPGGLTNEKLFF. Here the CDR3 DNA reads TGTGCCAGTAGTGGCCCAGGGGGCTTAACTAATGAAAAACTGTTTTTT.

CDR3 nucleotides: TGTGCCAGCAGCCAAGCTAGCGGGGGGGCTTGGGGTACGGAGACCCAGTACTTC. Translation gives CASSQASGGAWGTETQYF. This chain uses TRBV3-1 (or the pseudogene TRBV3-2) with TRBJ2-5; 12 positions match TRBD2. This CDR3 spans 18 amino acids. The germline V gene has CDR1 LGHDT and CDR2 YNNKEL (reference sequence). V was pared by 1 base and J by 5 bases, with 11 bases of the junction left unmatched.

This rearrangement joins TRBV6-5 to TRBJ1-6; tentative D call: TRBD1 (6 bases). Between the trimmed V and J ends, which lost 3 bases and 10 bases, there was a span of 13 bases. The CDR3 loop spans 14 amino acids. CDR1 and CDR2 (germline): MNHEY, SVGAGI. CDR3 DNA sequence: TGTGCCAGCAGTTATGCGGGGGCAAGATCACCCCTCCACTTT. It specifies CASSYAGARSPLHF.